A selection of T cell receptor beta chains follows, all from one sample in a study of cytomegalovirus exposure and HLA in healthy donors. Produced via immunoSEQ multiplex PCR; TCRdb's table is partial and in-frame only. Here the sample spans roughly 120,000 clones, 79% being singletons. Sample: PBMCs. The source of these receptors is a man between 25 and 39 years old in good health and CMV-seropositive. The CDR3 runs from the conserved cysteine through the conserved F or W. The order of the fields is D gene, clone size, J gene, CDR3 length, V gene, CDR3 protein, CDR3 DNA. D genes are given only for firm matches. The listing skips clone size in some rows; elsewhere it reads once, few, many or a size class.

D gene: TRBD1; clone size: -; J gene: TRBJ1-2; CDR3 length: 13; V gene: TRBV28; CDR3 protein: CASRWTGSYGYTF; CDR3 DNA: TGTGCCAGCAGATGGACAGGTAGTTATGGCTACACCTTC
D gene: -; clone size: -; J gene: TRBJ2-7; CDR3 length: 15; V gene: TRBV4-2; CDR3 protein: CASSQVAGLSYEQYF; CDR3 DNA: TGTGCCAGCAGCCAAGTTGCGGGGCTGTCCTACGAGCAGTACTTC
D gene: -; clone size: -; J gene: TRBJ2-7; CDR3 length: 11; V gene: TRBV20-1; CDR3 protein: CSAQGRYEQYF; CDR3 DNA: TGCAGTGCACAGGGTCGCTACGAGCAGTACTTC
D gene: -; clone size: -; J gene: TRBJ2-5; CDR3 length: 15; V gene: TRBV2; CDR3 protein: CASSLRRVGKETQYF; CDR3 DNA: TGTGCCAGCTCTCTGAGGAGGGTGGGGAAGGAGACCCAGTACTTC
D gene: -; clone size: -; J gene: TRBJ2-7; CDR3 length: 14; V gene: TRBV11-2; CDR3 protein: CASSLRTDRGEQYF; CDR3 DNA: TGTGCCAGCAGCCTCCGGACAGATCGCGGCGAGCAGTACTTC
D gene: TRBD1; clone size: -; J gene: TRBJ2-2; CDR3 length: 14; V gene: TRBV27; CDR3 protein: CASSLTGAGRELFF; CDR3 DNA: TGTGCCAGCAGTTTAACAGGGGCTGGCAGGGAGCTGTTTTTT
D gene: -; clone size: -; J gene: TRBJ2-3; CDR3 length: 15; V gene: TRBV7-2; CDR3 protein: CASSFPGLEGDTQYF; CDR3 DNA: TGTGCCAGCAGCTTCCCGGGACTGGAGGGAGATACGCAGTATTTT
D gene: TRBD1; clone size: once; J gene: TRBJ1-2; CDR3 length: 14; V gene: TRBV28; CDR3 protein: CASSPGQGADGYTF; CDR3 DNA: TGTGCCAGCAGCCCGGGACAGGGGGCGGATGGCTACACCTTC
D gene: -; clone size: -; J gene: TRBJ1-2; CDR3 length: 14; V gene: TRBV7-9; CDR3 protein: CSSSLAEGGYGYTF; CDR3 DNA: TGTTCCAGCAGCTTAGCCGAAGGGGGCTATGGCTACACCTTC
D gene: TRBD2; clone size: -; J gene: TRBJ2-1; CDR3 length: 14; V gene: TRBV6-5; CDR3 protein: CASSYTRTSGKQFF; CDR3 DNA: TGTGCCAGCAGTTACACCCGGACTAGCGGGAAGCAGTTCTTC
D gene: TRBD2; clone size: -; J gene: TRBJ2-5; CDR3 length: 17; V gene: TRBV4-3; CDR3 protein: CASSQALAGYPSETQYF; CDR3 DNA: TGCGCCAGCAGCCAAGCGCTAGCGGGGTATCCTTCAGAGACCCAGTACTTC
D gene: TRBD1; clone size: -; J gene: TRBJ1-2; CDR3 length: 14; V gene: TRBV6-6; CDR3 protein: CASSWDRGGYGYTF; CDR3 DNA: TGTGCCAGCAGTTGGGACAGGGGTGGCTATGGCTACACCTTC
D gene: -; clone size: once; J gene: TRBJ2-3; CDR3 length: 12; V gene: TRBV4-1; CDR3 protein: CASSHLTDTQYF; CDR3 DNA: TGCGCCAGCAGCCACCTCACAGATACGCAGTATTTT
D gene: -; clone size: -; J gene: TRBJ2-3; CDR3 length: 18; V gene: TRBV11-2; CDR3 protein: CASSLDALLAPDTDTQYF; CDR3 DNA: TGTGCCAGCAGCTTAGATGCCTTACTAGCCCCGGACACAGATACGCAGTATTTT
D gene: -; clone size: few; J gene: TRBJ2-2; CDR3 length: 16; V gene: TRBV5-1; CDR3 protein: CASRPSVRLNTGELFF; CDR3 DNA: TGCGCCAGCAGGCCTAGCGTAAGACTGAACACCGGGGAGCTGTTTTTT
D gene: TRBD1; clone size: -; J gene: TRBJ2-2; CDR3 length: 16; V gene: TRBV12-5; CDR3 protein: CASGLPGQGPIGELFF; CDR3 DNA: TGTGCTAGTGGCCTTCCGGGACAGGGACCTATCGGGGAGCTGTTTTTT
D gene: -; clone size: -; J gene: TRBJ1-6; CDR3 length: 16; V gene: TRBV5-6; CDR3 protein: CASSLGGPAYNSPLHF; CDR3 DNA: TGTGCCAGCAGCTTGGGGGGGCCGGCCTATAATTCACCCCTCCACTTT
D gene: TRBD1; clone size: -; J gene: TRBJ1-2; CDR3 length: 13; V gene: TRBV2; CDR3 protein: CASRTGTVYGYTF; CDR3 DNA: TGTGCCAGCAGGACCGGGACAGTTTATGGCTACACCTTC
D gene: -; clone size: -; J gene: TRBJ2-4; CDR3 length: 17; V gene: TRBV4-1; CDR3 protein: CASSPLVQGVAKNSQYF; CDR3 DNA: TGCGCCAGCAGCCCTCTAGTACAGGGTGTAGCCAAAAACAGTCAGTACTTC
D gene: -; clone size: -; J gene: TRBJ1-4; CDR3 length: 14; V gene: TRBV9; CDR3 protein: CASSVQGTNEKLFF; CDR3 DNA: TGTGCCAGCAGCGTACAGGGCACTAATGAAAAACTGTTTTTT
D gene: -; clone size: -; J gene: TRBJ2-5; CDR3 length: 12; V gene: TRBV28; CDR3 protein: CASRVGGETQYF; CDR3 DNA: TGTGCCAGCAGAGTAGGAGGGGAGACCCAGTACTTC
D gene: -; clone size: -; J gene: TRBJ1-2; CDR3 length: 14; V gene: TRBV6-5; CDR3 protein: CASRPDINNYGYTF; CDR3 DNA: TGTGCCAGCAGACCCGACATTAATAACTATGGCTACACCTTC
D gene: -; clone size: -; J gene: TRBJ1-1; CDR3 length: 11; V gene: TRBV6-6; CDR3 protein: CASSSAYEAFF; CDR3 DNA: TGTGCCAGCAGCTCCGCGTACGAAGCTTTCTTT
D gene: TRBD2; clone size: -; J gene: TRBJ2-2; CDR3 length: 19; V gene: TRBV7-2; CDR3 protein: CASSLTLRTSGSRTGELFF; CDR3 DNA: TGTGCCAGCAGCTTAACCCTGAGGACTAGCGGGAGTCGGACCGGGGAGCTGTTTTTT
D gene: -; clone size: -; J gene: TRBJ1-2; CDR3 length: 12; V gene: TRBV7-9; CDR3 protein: CASSSSQGGYTF; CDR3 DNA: TGTGCCAGCAGCTCTTCTCAGGGGGGCTACACCTTC
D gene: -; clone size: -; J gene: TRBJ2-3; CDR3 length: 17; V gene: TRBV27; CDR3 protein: CASRNTRVVLSTDTQYF; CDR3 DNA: TGTGCCAGCAGGAACACTAGAGTAGTCCTAAGCACAGATACGCAGTATTTT
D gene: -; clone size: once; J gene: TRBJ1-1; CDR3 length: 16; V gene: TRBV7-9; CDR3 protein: CASSPIVGAQALVAFF; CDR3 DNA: TGTGCCAGCAGCCCTATTGTTGGGGCTCAAGCTCTTGTGGCTTTCTTT
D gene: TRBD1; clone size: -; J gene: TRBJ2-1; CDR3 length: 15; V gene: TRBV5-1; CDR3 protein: CASSVGTDGVNEQFF; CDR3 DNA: TGCGCCAGCAGCGTAGGGACAGACGGGGTAAATGAGCAGTTCTTC
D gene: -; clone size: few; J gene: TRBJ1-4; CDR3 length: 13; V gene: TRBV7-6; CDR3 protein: CASSFQGGEKLFF; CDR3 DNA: TGTGCCAGCAGCTTTCAGGGAGGCGAAAAACTGTTTTTT
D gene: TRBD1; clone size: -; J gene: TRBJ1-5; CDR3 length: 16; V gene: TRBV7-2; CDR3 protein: CASSLSDRGLDQPQHF; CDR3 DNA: TGTGCCAGCAGCTTATCGGACAGGGGGCTCGATCAGCCCCAGCATTTT
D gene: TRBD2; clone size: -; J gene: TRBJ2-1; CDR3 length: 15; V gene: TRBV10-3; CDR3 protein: CAIRTTSGGNNEQFF; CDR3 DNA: TGTGCCATCAGAACGACTAGCGGGGGAAACAATGAGCAGTTCTTC
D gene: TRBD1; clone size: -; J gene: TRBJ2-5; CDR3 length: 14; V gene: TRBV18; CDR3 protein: CASSPGTGGPHQYF; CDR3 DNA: TGTGCCAGCTCACCGGGGACAGGGGGCCCGCATCAGTACTTC
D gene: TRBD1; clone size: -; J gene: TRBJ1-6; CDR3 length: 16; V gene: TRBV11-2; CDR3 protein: CASSSNTGGVNSPLHF; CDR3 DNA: TGTGCCAGCAGTTCTAATACAGGGGGCGTTAATTCACCCCTCCACTTT
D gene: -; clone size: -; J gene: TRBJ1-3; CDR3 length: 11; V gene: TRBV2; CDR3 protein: CASSTLDTIYF; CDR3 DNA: TGTGCCAGCAGTACCCTAGACACCATATATTTT
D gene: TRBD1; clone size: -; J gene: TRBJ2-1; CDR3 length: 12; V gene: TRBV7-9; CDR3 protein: CSSSLTGTDQFF; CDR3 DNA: TGTTCCAGCAGCTTAACCGGGACAGATCAGTTCTTC
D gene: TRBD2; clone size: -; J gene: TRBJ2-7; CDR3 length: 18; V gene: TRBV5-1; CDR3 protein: CASSSGLAGGPSSYEQYF; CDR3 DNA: TGCGCCAGCAGCTCGGGACTAGCGGGGGGACCCAGCTCCTACGAGCAGTACTTC
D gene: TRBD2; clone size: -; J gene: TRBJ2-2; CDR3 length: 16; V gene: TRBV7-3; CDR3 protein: CASSPSGGARTGELFF; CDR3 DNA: TGTGCCAGCAGCCCCAGCGGGGGGGCCAGAACCGGGGAGCTGTTTTTT
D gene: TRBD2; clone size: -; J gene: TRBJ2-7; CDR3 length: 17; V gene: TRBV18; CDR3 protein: CASSPRGGGPFLSEQYF; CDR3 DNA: TGTGCCAGCTCACCTAGGGGCGGGGGGCCCTTCCTCTCCGAGCAGTACTTC
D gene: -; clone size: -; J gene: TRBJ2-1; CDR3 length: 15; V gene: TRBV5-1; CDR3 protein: CASSLGGAAYNEQFF; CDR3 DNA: TGCGCCAGCAGCTTGGGCGGGGCGGCCTACAATGAGCAGTTCTTC
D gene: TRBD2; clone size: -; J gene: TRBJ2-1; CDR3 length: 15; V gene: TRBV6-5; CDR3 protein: CASSKTSGLSNEQFF; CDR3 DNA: TGTGCCAGCAGCAAGACTAGCGGGTTATCCAATGAGCAGTTCTTC